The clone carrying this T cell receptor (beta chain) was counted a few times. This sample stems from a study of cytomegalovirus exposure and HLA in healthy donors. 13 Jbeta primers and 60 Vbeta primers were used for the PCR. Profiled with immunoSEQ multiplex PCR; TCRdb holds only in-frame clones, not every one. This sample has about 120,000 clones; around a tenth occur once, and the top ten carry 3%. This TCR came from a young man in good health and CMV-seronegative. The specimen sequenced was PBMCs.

CDR3 region: CASSPGPWDRVETQYF. CDR3 nucleotide sequence: TGCGCCAGCAGCCCAGGGCCCTGGGACAGGGTGGAGACCCAGTACTTC. The J gene is TRBJ2-5, the V gene TRBV5-1, with 9 bases matching TRBD1. This CDR3 is 16 amino acids long. J was trimmed by 5 bases and V by 4 bases; bases with no gene match: 12. CDR1 SGHRS and CDR2 YFSETQ come from the germline V gene.